These T cell receptor beta chains were read from a single sample in a study of T cell repertoires in aging, cancer and after chemotherapy. TCRdb itself ran the multiplex PCR reads through MiXCR, one entry per CDR3 protein. The top ten clones hold approximately 12% of a sample with 1,300 to 1,500 distinct CDR3 sequences, approximately 22% of them seen once. Material: blood. The origin of the receptors is a human donor in good health. The CDR3 runs from the conserved cysteine through the conserved F or W. D genes are given only for firm matches. Some rows have no size entry. The others give once, few or many, or a class for an expanded clone.

abundance	j_gene	v_gene	d_gene	CDR3aa	CDR3nt
.	TRBJ2-5	TRBV20-1	TRBD2	CSAGTRSKETQYF	TGCAGTGCTGGGACTAGGAGTAAGGAGACCCAGTACTTC
medium-sized	TRBJ1-2	TRBV27	.	CASSLGSQSGYTF	TGTGCCAGCAGCCTAGGGTCCCAGAGTGGCTACACCTTC
medium-sized	TRBJ2-5	TRBV7-9	.	CASSLEQRRGPYF	TGTGCCAGCAGCTTAGAGCAACGGAGGGGCCCTTACTTC
large	TRBJ1-5	TRBV12-3/TRBV12-4	TRBD1	CASSSDRAQPQHF	TGTGCCAGCAGTTCCGACAGGGCCCAGCCCCAGCATTTT
few	TRBJ2-3	TRBV11-1	TRBD2	CASSFVEREFSDTQYF	TGTGCCAGCAGCTTTGTTGAGCGGGAGTTTTCAGATACGCAGTATTTT
medium-sized	TRBJ2-3	TRBV6-2/TRBV6-3	.	CASSQSRGSGQYF	TGTGCCAGCAGCCAGTCAAGGGGCAGTGGGCAGTATTTT
.	TRBJ2-2	TRBV24-1	TRBD1	CATRGGAGAGELFF	TGTGCCACCAGAGGGGGCGCGGGCGCCGGGGAGCTGTTTTTT
.	TRBJ1-3	TRBV28	TRBD1	CATLSTGGNTIYF	TGTGCCACCCTATCGACAGGGGGAAACACCATATATTTT
few	TRBJ2-2	TRBV4-2	TRBD2	CASSRDSGREGELFF	TGTGCCAGCAGCCGGGATAGCGGGAGGGAGGGGGAGCTGTTTTTT
.	TRBJ2-3	TRBV19	TRBD2	CASSRGLAGGLGTQYF	TGTGCCAGTAGTAGGGGACTAGCGGGAGGGCTAGGTACGCAGTATTTT
large	TRBJ2-3	TRBV6-1	.	CASAGRGPDTQYF	TGTGCCAGCGCGGGGCGGGGACCAGATACGCAGTATTTT
.	TRBJ1-2	TRBV20-1	TRBD1	CSARSYQGAPGYTF	TGCAGTGCTAGGTCCTATCAGGGGGCGCCTGGCTACACCTTC
.	TRBJ2-1	TRBV20-1	.	CSARDSRYEQFF	TGCAGTGCTAGAGATAGTCGTTACGAGCAGTTCTTC
.	TRBJ2-5	TRBV7-6	.	CASSLALETQYF	TGTGCCAGCAGCTTAGCGTTGGAGACCCAGTACTTC
few	TRBJ2-3	TRBV20-1	.	CSGTDTRTDTQYF	TGCAGTGGCACAGACACCCGCACAGATACGCAGTATTTT
medium-sized	TRBJ2-1	TRBV6-1	TRBD2	CASRPLSGPSYNEQFF	TGTGCCAGCAGGCCGCTTAGCGGGCCCTCCTACAATGAGCAGTTCTTC
.	TRBJ1-1	TRBV5-4	TRBD1	CASSPPTGGIAEAFF	TGTGCCAGCAGCCCACCGACAGGGGGGATCGCTGAAGCTTTCTTT
large	TRBJ2-2	TRBV5-4	TRBD2	CASSPELAGSPGELFF	TGTGCCAGCAGCCCAGAACTAGCGGGATCCCCTGGGGAGCTGTTTTTT
medium-sized	TRBJ2-7	TRBV7-6	TRBD1	CASSLEQGAGEQYF	TGTGCCAGCAGCTTAGAACAGGGGGCTGGGGAGCAGTACTTC
few	TRBJ2-7	TRBV11-2	.	CASSLSGRVGYEQYF	TGTGCCAGCAGCTTATCGGGCAGGGTGGGTTACGAGCAGTACTTC
large	TRBJ1-3	TRBV11-3	.	CASRGSGNTIYF	TGTGCCAGCAGGGGCTCTGGAAACACCATATATTTT
few	TRBJ2-7	TRBV20-1	TRBD1	CSALPEPGQGASYEQYF	TGCAGTGCTCTACCCGAACCGGGACAGGGGGCCAGCTACGAGCAGTACTTC
medium-sized	TRBJ1-1	TRBV27	TRBD1	CASSPSPGQGRTEAFF	TGTGCCAGCAGTCCTTCCCCGGGACAGGGTCGGACTGAAGCTTTCTTT
few	TRBJ2-5	TRBV12-3/TRBV12-4	.	CASSLGGQETQYF	TGTGCCAGCAGTTTAGGGGGTCAAGAGACCCAGTACTTC
.	TRBJ2-1	TRBV10-2	.	CASSERGTPVNEQFF	TGCGCCAGCAGTGAGAGGGGGACTCCCGTCAATGAGCAGTTCTTC
medium-sized	TRBJ2-3	TRBV20-1	.	CSAREGYDTQYF	TGCAGTGCTAGAGAAGGGTACGATACGCAGTATTTT
few	TRBJ1-1	TRBV6-4	TRBD1	CASSEFRKGTVNTEAFF	TGTGCCAGCAGCGAATTCCGAAAGGGGACAGTGAACACTGAAGCTTTCTTT
few	TRBJ2-7	TRBV5-7	TRBD1	CASSLKCDRGADEQYF	TGTGCCAGCAGCTTGAAGTGCGACAGGGGGGCCGACGAGCAGTACTTC
.	TRBJ2-1	TRBV5-1	TRBD2	CASSMGLAASYNEQFF	TGCGCCAGCAGCATGGGACTAGCGGCCTCCTACAATGAGCAGTTCTTC
medium-sized	TRBJ2-1	TRBV18	.	CASSQEGSYNEQFF	TGTGCCAGCTCACAAGAAGGCTCCTACAATGAGCAGTTCTTC
medium-sized	TRBJ1-2	TRBV6-1	TRBD1	CASPIQGQGDYGYTF	TGTGCCAGCCCGATCCAGGGACAGGGTGACTATGGCTACACCTTC
.	TRBJ2-1	TRBV29-1	TRBD2	CSVVGTSDNNEQFF	TGCAGCGTTGTTGGGACTAGCGATAACAATGAGCAGTTCTTC
.	TRBJ2-1	TRBV7-3	TRBD2	CASTPGGSLNEQFF	TGTGCCAGCACCCCGGGGGGTAGTCTCAATGAGCAGTTCTTC
large	TRBJ2-5	TRBV6-5	.	CASRAEGETQYF	TGTGCCAGCAGGGCGGAAGGGGAGACCCAGTACTTC
medium-sized	TRBJ1-2	TRBV27	TRBD1	CASSLSRRGYGYTF	TGTGCCAGCAGTTTATCGCGCAGGGGGTATGGCTACACCTTC
.	TRBJ1-2	TRBV5-4	.	CASSLDQVAGYTF	TGTGCCAGCAGCTTGGACCAGGTTGCCGGCTACACCTTC
.	TRBJ1-1	TRBV6-4	TRBD1	CASSGGTGAEAFF	TGTGCCAGCAGTGGTGGGACAGGAGCTGAAGCTTTCTTT
medium-sized	TRBJ2-3	TRBV12-3/TRBV12-4	TRBD2	CASSSTSGGYTDTQYF	TGTGCCAGCAGTTCAACAAGCGGGGGCTACACAGATACGCAGTATTTT
few	TRBJ2-3	TRBV14	.	CASSPGSGSNTDTQYF	TGTGCCAGCAGCCCAGGGTCGGGCAGTAACACAGATACGCAGTATTTT
medium-sized	TRBJ1-1	TRBV30	.	CAWARATEAFF	TGTGCCTGGGCACGGGCCACTGAAGCTTTCTTT
large	TRBJ2-3	TRBV29-1	TRBD1	CSVPPGQGVSSTDTQYF	TGCAGCGTGCCCCCGGGACAGGGGGTGTCAAGCACAGATACGCAGTATTTT
few	TRBJ2-7	TRBV20-1	.	CSARRSEGLGYEQYF	TGCAGTGCTAGACGCAGCGAAGGATTAGGATACGAGCAGTACTTC
few	TRBJ1-4	TRBV5-1	TRBD1	CASSIGQGMGEKLFF	TGCGCCAGCAGCATAGGACAGGGGATGGGTGAAAAACTGTTTTTT
.	TRBJ1-2	TRBV6-5	TRBD1	CASMSINTGGSSGYTF	TGTGCCAGCATGAGTATTAACACAGGGGGTTCGTCTGGCTACACCTTC
.	TRBJ1-1	TRBV11-3	.	CASSLSGARGSTEAFF	TGTGCCAGCAGCCTAAGTGGTGCTCGGGGAAGCACTGAAGCTTTCTTT
medium-sized	TRBJ1-4	TRBV11-2	.	CASSLDQFRLFF	TGTGCCAGCAGCCTGGACCAATTCAGGCTGTTTTTT
medium-sized	TRBJ2-1	TRBV6-2/TRBV6-3	.	CASSQLRQGRDEQFF	TGTGCCAGCAGCCAACTTCGCCAGGGGAGGGATGAGCAGTTCTTC
few	TRBJ1-5	TRBV7-9	.	CASSLAQGPNQPQHF	TGTGCCAGCAGCTTAGCCCAGGGACCAAATCAGCCCCAGCATTTT